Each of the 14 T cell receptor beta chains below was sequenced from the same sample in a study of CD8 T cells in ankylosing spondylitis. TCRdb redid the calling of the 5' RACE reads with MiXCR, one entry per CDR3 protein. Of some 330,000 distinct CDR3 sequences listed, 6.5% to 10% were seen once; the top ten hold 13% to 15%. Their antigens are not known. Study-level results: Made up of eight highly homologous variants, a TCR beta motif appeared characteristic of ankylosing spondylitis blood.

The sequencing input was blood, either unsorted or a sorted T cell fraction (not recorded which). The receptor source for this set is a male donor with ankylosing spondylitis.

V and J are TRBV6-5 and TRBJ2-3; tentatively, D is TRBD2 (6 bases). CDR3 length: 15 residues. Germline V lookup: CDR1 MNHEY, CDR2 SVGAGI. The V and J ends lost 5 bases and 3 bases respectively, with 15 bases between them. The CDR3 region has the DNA TGTGCCAGCAGTAACCTCCGGGAGTTAACAGATACGCAGTATTTT. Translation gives CASSNLRELTDTQYF.

The CDR3 reads CASNLPGQGGTDTQYF. In DNA, the CDR3 is TGTGCCAGCAACCTCCCGGGACAGGGGGGAACAGATACGCAGTATTTT. The chain combines TRBV6-2 or TRBV6-3 with TRBJ2-3; 11 bases are a match to TRBD1. The ends lost 7 bases at V and 3 bases at J; junction bases unmatched: 9. The CDR3 sequence is 16 residues long. The germline V gene encodes CDR1 MNHEY and CDR2 SVGEGT.

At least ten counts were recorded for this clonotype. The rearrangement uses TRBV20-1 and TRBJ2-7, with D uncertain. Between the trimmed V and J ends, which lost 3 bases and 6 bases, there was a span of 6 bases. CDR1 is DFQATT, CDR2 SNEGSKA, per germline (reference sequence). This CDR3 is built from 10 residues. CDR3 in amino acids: CSASDGEQYF. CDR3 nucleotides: TGCAGTGCTAGCGACGGCGAGCAGTACTTC.

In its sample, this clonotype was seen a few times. In DNA form, the CDR3 reads TGTGCCACCAGTGATTTGAGGCGGAACACCGGGGAGCTGTTTTTT. Protein sequence: CATSDLRRNTGELFF. The V call is TRBV24-1, the J call TRBJ2-2; no definite D call. The CDR3 length is 15 residues. The germline V gene encodes CDR1 KGHDR and CDR2 SFDVKD. Trimming removed 0 bases at V and 1 base at J, with 5 bases between.

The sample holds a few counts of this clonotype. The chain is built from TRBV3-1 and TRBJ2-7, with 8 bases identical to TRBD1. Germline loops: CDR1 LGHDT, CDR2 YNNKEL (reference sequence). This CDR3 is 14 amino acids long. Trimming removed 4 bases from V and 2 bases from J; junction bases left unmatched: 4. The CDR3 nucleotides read TGTGCCAGCAGCCTGACAGGGGCCACCTACGAGCAGTACTTC. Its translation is CASSLTGATYEQYF.

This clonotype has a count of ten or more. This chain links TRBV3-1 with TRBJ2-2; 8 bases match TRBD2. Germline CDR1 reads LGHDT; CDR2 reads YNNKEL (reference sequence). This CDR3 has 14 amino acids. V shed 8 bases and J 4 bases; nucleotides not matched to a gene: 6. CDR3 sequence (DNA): TGTGCCAGCGGCGGGGGGCCAGGCACCGGGGAGCTGTTTTTT. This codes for CASGGGPGTGELFF.

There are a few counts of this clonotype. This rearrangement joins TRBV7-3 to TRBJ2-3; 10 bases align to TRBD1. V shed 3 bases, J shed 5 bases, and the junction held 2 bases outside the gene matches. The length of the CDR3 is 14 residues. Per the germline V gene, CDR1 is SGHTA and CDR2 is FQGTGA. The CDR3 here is CASSLTGGRDTQYF. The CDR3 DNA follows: TGTGCCAGCAGCTTGACAGGGGGCAGAGATACGCAGTATTTT.

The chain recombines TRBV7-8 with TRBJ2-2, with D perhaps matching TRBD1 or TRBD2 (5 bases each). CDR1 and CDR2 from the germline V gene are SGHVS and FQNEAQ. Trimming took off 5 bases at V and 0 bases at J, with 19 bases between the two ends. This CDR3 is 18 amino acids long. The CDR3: CASSPGFRGYANTGELFF. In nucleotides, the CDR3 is TGTGCCAGCAGCCCAGGTTTCCGGGGCTATGCGAACACCGGGGAGCTGTTTTTT.

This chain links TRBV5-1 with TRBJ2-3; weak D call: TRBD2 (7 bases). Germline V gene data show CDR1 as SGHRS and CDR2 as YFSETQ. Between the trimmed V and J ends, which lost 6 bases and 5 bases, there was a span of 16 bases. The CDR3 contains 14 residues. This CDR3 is CASIRGGGRDTQYF. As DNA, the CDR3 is TGCGCCAGCATTAGGGGGGGCGGACGAGATACGCAGTATTTT.

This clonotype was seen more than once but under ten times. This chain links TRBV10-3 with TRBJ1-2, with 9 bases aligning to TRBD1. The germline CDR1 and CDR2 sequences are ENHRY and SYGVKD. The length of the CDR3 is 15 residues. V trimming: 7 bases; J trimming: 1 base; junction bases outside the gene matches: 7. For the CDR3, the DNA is TGTGCCATCACAAGGGGGGACAGGGATAACTATGGCTACACCTTC. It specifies CAITRGDRDNYGYTF.

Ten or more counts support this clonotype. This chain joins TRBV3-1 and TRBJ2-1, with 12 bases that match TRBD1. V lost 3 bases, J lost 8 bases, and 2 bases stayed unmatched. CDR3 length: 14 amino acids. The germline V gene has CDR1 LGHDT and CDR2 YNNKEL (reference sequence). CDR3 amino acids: CASSQGTGGHEQFF. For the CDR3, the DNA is TGTGCCAGCAGCCAGGGGACAGGGGGCCATGAGCAGTTCTTC.

The CDR3 sequence is CASSFEDIYEQYF. CDR3 DNA: TGTGCCAGCAGCTTCGAGGATATATACGAGCAGTACTTC. This chain links TRBV7-8 with TRBJ2-7; no firm D call. In germline, CDR1 is SGHVS, CDR2 FQNEAQ. The V end lost 3 bases, the J end lost 4 bases, and 10 bases lay between the germline ends. The CDR3 consists of 13 residues.

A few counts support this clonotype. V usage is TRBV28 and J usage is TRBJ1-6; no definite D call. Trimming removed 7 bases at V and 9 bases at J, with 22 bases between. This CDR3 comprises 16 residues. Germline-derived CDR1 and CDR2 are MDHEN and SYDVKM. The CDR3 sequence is CASTPTRSYGASPLHF. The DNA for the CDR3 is TGTGCCAGCACCCCTACCCGGTCCTACGGAGCTTCACCCCTCCACTTT.

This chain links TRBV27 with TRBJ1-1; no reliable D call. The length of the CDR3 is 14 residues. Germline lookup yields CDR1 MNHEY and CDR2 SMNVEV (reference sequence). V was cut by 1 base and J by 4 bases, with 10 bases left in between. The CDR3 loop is CASSLFSVGTEAFF. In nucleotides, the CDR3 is TGTGCCAGCAGTTTATTCAGCGTGGGCACTGAAGCTTTCTTT.